This TCR beta chain was observed in a study of blood T cell repertoires in COVID-19. On the study more broadly: Collection of acute and convalescent COVID-19 samples took place in the United States, Italy and Spain. Sample material is recorded as cDNA or gDNA derived from T cells, B-cell-depleted T cells, or PBMCs.

In the source study's methods: Reference gene primer amplification yielded estimated nucleated cell counts. Here immunoSEQ multiplex PCR was the method, and the copy in TCRdb shows in-frame clones only, minus some. V, J and clone size are taken as reported in that table, and D and trimming were inferred from the DNA itself. The sample lists about 110,000 clones, around 74% occurring once. The germline CDR1 and CDR2 sequences are LGHNA and YSLEER. This CDR3 is built from 15 residues. V was pared by 4 bases and J by 7 bases, with 9 bases of the junction left unmatched. Sequenced: peripheral blood. This rearrangement joins TRBV4-3 to TRBJ2-2, with TRBD2 matching over 7 bases. The receptor was isolated from a woman in her 70s with acute or convalescent COVID-19. CDR3 region: CASSPDTGGGGELFF. The CDR3 DNA reads as TGCGCCAGCAGCCCCGATACGGGCGGGGGCGGGGAGCTGTTTTTT.